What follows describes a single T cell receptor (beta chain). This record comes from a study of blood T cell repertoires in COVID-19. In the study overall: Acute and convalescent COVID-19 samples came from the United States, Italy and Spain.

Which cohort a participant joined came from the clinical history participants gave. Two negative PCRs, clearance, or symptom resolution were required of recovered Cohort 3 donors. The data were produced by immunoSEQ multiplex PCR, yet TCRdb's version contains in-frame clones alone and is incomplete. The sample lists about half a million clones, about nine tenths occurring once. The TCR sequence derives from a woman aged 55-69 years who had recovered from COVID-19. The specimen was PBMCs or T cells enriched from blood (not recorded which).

Written as DNA, the CDR3 is TGTGCCAGCAGCCCCGACAGGGGTCTAGTATATGGCTACACCTTC. Encoded protein: CASSPDRGLVYGYTF. The chain is built from TRBV5-6 and TRBJ1-2; the match to TRBD1 covers 8 bases. V gave up 4 bases and J gave up 5 bases; unmatched junction bases: 10. This CDR3 region has 15 residues. CDR1 is SGHDT and CDR2 is YYEEEE in the germline V gene.